This TCR beta chain was identified in a study of shared clonotypes between healthy human individuals. General study results and limits: How much donors shared clonotypes was expected to be affected by sequencing depth. Few donors limited the genetic and exposure-history diversity represented. In several donors, around 5% of naive CD4 clonotypes appeared in common.

Germline CDR1 SGHTA, CDR2 FQGTGA. Trimming took off 8 bases at V and 7 bases at J, with 15 bases between the two ends. This CDR3 is 13 amino acids long. The table lists this clone with a few counts. The antigen is unknown. The method was immunoSEQ multiplex PCR; TCRdb's version includes in-frame clones alone and lacks a portion of them. The sample has 780,000 or so clones, roughly 72% seen once; the top ten hold approximately 2%. This receptor was identified in a woman between 25 and 40 years old in good health. The chain combines TRBV7-3 with TRBJ2-1, with unresolved D. Input material: memory CD4+ T cells sorted from blood. Subset here: CD45RA-negative fraction. CDR3 bases: TGTGCCAGCGGCCTACCCCCTCGGAATGAGCAGTTCTTC. Encoded protein: CASGLPPRNEQFF. Full variable domain (rest looked up from reference TRBV7-3 and TRBJ2-1): GAGVSQTPSNKVTEKGKYVELRCDPISGHTALYWYRQSLGQGPEFLIYFQGTGAADDSGLPNDRFFAVRPEGSVSTLKIQRTERGDSAVYLCASGLPPRNEQFFGPGTRLTVL.